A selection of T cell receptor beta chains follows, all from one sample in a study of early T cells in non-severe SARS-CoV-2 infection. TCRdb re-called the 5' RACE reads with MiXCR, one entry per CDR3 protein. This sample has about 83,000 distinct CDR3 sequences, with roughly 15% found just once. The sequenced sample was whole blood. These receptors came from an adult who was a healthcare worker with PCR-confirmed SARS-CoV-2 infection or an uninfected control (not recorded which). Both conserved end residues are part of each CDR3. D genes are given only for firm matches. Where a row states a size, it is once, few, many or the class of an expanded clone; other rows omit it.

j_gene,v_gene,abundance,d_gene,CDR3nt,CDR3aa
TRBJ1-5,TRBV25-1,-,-,TGTGCCAGCAGTGATCGACAGGAAAGCAATCAGCCCCAGCATTTT,CASSDRQESNQPQHF
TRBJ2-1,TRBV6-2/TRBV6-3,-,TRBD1,TGTGCCAGCTGCGCCGGGACAGGTACGAACAATGAGCAGTTCTTC,CASCAGTGTNNEQFF
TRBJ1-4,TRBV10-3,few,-,TGTGCCACCACTCCGTCGGGGGCGGGTGAAAAACTGTTTTTT,CATTPSGAGEKLFF
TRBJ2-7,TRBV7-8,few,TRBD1,TGTGCCAGCAGCCCCAGGGCCGGGACAGGGCATGGTAACGAGCAGTACTTC,CASSPRAGTGHGNEQYF
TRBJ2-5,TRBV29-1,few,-,TGCAGCGTGCTTACAGGCAAAGAGACCCAGTACTTC,CSVLTGKETQYF
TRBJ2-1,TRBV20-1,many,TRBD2,TGCAGTGCCCAAGAGTTTCGACTAGCGGGGGGAAAGAATGAGCAGTTCTTC,CSAQEFRLAGGKNEQFF
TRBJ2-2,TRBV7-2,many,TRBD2,TGTGCCAGCAGCCCCCGACTAGCGGGGGTCGACACCGGGGAGCTGTTTTTT,CASSPRLAGVDTGELFF
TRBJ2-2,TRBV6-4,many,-,TGTGCCAGCAGCCTCGGACCCGGGGGTACCGGGGAGCTGTTTTTT,CASSLGPGGTGELFF
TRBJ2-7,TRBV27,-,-,TGTGCCAGCAGAGAAATAAGAACCGTGAATCAATGGGAGTACTTC,CASREIRTVNQWEYF
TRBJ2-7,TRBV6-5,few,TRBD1,TGTGCCAGCAGTTATCGGGACAGGAGCTACGAGCAGTACTTC,CASSYRDRSYEQYF
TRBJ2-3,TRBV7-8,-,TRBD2,TGTGCCAGCAGCTTAAGGGTAGCGGGGAACACAGATACGCAGTATTTT,CASSLRVAGNTDTQYF
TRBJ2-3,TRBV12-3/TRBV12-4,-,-,TGTGCCAGCAGTTCCCTCCGGGACCACACAGATACGCAGTATTTT,CASSSLRDHTDTQYF
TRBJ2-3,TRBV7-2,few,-,TGTGCCAGCAGCTTAGGTCAGGCCCCGGATACGCAGTATTTT,CASSLGQAPDTQYF
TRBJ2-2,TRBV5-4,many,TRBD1,TGTGCCAGCAGCACTATGGGACAGGGGAACACCGGGGAGCTGTTTTTT,CASSTMGQGNTGELFF
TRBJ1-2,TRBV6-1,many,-,TGTGCCAGCAGTGATCCGGACCCGATAAGATCCAACTATGGCTACACCTTC,CASSDPDPIRSNYGYTF
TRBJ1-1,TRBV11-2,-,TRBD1,TGTGCCAGCAGGGGACAGGGGGCTTTCATGAACACTGAAGCTTTCTTT,CASRGQGAFMNTEAFF
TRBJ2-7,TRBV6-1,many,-,TGTGCCAGCAGGATCCGGATGGGGGCCTACGAGCAGTACTTC,CASRIRMGAYEQYF
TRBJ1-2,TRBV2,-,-,TGTGCCAGTAACCCGGGGCGGACAGCGAACTATGGCTACACCTTC,CASNPGRTANYGYTF
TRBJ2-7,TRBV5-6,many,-,TGTGCCAGCAGCTTGGGGGGTCAGACCTACGAGCAGTACTTC,CASSLGGQTYEQYF
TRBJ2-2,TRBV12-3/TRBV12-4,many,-,TGTGCCAGCCGGTCCGGGACGCCCACCGGGGAGCTGTTTTTT,CASRSGTPTGELFF
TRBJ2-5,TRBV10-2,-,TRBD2,TGCGCCAGCGGGAGGGTCTCCGGTGGGGAGACCCAGTACTTC,CASGRVSGGETQYF
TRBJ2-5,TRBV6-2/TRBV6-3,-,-,TGTGCCAGCTCGGACAGCCAAGAGACCCAGTACTTC,CASSDSQETQYF
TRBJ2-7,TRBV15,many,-,TGTGCCACCAGCAGAGAGCCAGCATACGAGCAGTACTTC,CATSREPAYEQYF
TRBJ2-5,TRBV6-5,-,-,TGTGCCAGCAGTTACCTGCAGGGTATGCGGGAGACCCAGTACTTC,CASSYLQGMRETQYF
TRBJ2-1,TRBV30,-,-,TGTGCCTGGAGTGTACTAGATGAGCAGTTCTTC,CAWSVLDEQFF
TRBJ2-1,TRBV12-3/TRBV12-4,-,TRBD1,TGTGCCAGCATGGGACAGTACCACTACAATGAGCAGTTCTTC,CASMGQYHYNEQFF
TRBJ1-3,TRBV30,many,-,TGTGCCTGGACGGGGACGGGACGGGGAAACACCATATATTTT,CAWTGTGRGNTIYF
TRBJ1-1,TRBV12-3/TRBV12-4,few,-,TGTGCCAGCAGTTTTGCGGTTTCTGAAGCTTTCTTT,CASSFAVSEAFF
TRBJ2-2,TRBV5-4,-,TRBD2,TGTGCCAGCTCGACTAGCGGGCTTATCGGGGAGCTGTTTTTT,CASSTSGLIGELFF
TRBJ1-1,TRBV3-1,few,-,TGTGCCAGCCGTAGGACGGGGAACACTGAAGCTTTCTTT,CASRRTGNTEAFF
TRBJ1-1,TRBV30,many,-,TGTGCCTGGAGAACAGGCGGGGGCACTGAAGCTTTCTTT,CAWRTGGGTEAFF
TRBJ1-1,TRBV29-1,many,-,TGCAGCGTACGGGTCGGGAACACTGAAGCTTTCTTT,CSVRVGNTEAFF
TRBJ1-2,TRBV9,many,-,TGTGCCAACAGCGGTGGGGATCCGTATGGCTACACCTTC,CANSGGDPYGYTF
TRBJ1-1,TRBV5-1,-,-,TGCGCCAGCAGCTTTGGAAATGTGAACACTGAAGCTTTCTTT,CASSFGNVNTEAFF
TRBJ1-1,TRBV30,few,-,TGTGCCTGCGCAGGGTTGAACACTGAAGCTTTCTTT,CACAGLNTEAFF
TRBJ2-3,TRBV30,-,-,TGTGCCTGGATCCCGGATTCAGATACGCAGTATTTT,CAWIPDSDTQYF
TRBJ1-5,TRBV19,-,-,TGTGCCAGTAGTATATTGGCAGGGAACTCCGGGCCCCAGCATTTT,CASSILAGNSGPQHF
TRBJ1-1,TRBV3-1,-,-,TGTGCCAGCAGCCCCCTAGACAGCGATATGAACACTGAAGCTTTCTTT,CASSPLDSDMNTEAFF
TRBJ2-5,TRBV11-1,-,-,TGTGCCAGCAGCCACCCCCCCGGGGATCAAGAGACCCAGTACTTC,CASSHPPGDQETQYF
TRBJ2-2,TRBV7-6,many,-,TGTGCCAGCAGCCTCGCTAGGGCAGCGAACACCGGGGAGCTGTTTTTT,CASSLARAANTGELFF
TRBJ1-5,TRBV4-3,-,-,TGCGCCAGCAGCCCCTCCCTGCGGTATAGCAATCAGCCCCAGCATTTT,CASSPSLRYSNQPQHF
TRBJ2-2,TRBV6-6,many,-,TGTGCCAGCAGCCCCCGACAGGACTACACCGGGGAGCTGTTTTTT,CASSPRQDYTGELFF
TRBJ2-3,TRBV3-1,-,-,TGTGCCAGCAGCCAAGATCTCCGGCTAGCCCCGCTCGCAGATACGCAGTATTTT,CASSQDLRLAPLADTQYF
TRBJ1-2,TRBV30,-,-,TGTGCCTGGAAAGCGGGACCTAGCTATGGCTACACCTTC,CAWKAGPSYGYTF
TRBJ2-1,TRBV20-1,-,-,TGCAGTGCTAGAGACGACAGCAATGAGCAGTTCTTC,CSARDDSNEQFF
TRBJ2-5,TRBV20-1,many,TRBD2,TGCAGTGCTAGACTAGCGGGGGAGACCCAGTACTTC,CSARLAGETQYF
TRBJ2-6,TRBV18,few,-,TGTGCCAGCTCACCACCTGGACAGTTACTCTCTGGGGCCAACGTCCTGACTTTC,CASSPPGQLLSGANVLTF
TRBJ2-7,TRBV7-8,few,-,TGTGCCAGCAGCTTACGTGGTTCCGGGCCCTACGAGCAGTACTTC,CASSLRGSGPYEQYF
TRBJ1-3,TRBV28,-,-,TGTGCCAGCAGGGTCCCCGGAGGAAACACCATATATTTT,CASRVPGGNTIYF
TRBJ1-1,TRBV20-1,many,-,TGCAGTCTATTACTCGGGGCTGCCGCTGAAGCTTTCTTT,CSLLLGAAAEAFF
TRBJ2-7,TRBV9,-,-,TGTGCCAGCAGCGTAGACCCCCAGGGTGAACAGTACTTC,CASSVDPQGEQYF